A selection of T cell receptor beta chains follows, all from one sample in a study of blood T cell repertoires in COVID-19. Assay used: immunoSEQ multiplex PCR; TCRdb lists only in-frame clones, some missing. The profile shows almost 55,000 clones, about nine tenths of them singletons. The sequencing input was peripheral blood. Every receptor here comes from a human donor in a cohort sampled during active COVID-19. Each CDR3 is given with its conserved first and last residue. A D gene is named only where the DNA matches it firmly. A clone size is listed for some rows: how often the clone was seen (once, few, many), or a class if it is expanded.

J: TRBJ2-3; D: TRBD2; size: -; V: TRBV28; CDR3: CASRTRLADTDTQYF
J: TRBJ1-2; D: TRBD1; size: -; V: TRBV12-3/TRBV12-4; CDR3: CASGPGGSYGYTF
J: TRBJ2-5; D: TRBD2; size: -; V: TRBV9; CDR3: CASSVATSGSSTGETQYF
J: TRBJ2-7; D: TRBD2; size: -; V: TRBV9; CDR3: CASSSGASGLWGEQYF
J: TRBJ1-2; D: -; size: -; V: TRBV10-3; CDR3: CAISETGNYDYTF
J: TRBJ2-1; D: TRBD1; size: -; V: TRBV5-1; CDR3: CASSLGQGAPYNEQFF
J: TRBJ1-2; D: -; size: -; V: TRBV28; CDR3: CASNTVGHPYGYTF
J: TRBJ2-3; D: -; size: -; V: TRBV28; CDR3: CASSLRLGANTDTQYF
J: TRBJ2-5; D: -; size: -; V: TRBV6-5; CDR3: CASSHLAGQETQYF
J: TRBJ2-1; D: TRBD2; size: -; V: TRBV5-1; CDR3: CASRSSGGKAPTMSFDYNEQFF
J: TRBJ2-2; D: TRBD1; size: -; V: TRBV7-2; CDR3: CASSLMGTDVTGELFF
J: TRBJ1-4; D: TRBD1; size: -; V: TRBV15; CDR3: CATSRDRGTNEKLFF
J: TRBJ1-5; D: TRBD1; size: few; V: TRBV6-1; CDR3: CASSELDRGNQPQHF
J: TRBJ1-3; D: TRBD1; size: -; V: TRBV5-1; CDR3: CASSLEPSGGGNTIYF
J: TRBJ2-1; D: TRBD1; size: -; V: TRBV2; CDR3: CASRDRVSGNEQFF
J: TRBJ2-7; D: TRBD1; size: -; V: TRBV3-1/TRBV3-2; CDR3: CASSRGQGISYEQYF
J: TRBJ1-1; D: TRBD1; size: -; V: TRBV19; CDR3: CASSKGQGARGTEAFF
J: TRBJ2-7; D: TRBD1; size: -; V: TRBV19; CDR3: CASSNRGPGYEQYF
J: TRBJ2-3; D: -; size: -; V: TRBV3-1/TRBV3-2; CDR3: CASSQAQGSTDTQYF
J: TRBJ1-5; D: -; size: -; V: TRBV5-1; CDR3: CASMFDPGHFSNQPQHF
J: TRBJ1-1; D: -; size: -; V: TRBV23-1; CDR3: CASSQSRGIAEAFF
J: TRBJ2-7; D: TRBD2; size: -; V: TRBV5-5; CDR3: CASSLPRLAGVPEQYF
J: TRBJ2-7; D: TRBD2; size: -; V: TRBV29-1; CDR3: CSVGRGGTYEQYF
J: TRBJ1-2; D: -; size: -; V: TRBV5-4; CDR3: CASSFSMLQYSQGYTF
J: TRBJ1-1; D: -; size: -; V: TRBV29-1; CDR3: CSVARGTNTEAFF
J: TRBJ2-7; D: -; size: -; V: TRBV2; CDR3: CASSFGRAGEQYF
J: TRBJ1-5; D: TRBD1; size: -; V: TRBV19; CDR3: CASSGTGNQPQHF
J: TRBJ1-2; D: -; size: -; V: TRBV11-2; CDR3: CASSTLAPGYDGYTF
J: TRBJ1-5; D: TRBD1; size: -; V: TRBV18; CDR3: CASSESGTGAGQPQHF
J: TRBJ2-5; D: TRBD2; size: -; V: TRBV27; CDR3: CASSQIGGLAGGKEETQYF
J: TRBJ2-1; D: TRBD1; size: -; V: TRBV28; CDR3: CASSPPGQGVDEQFF
J: TRBJ1-4; D: -; size: -; V: TRBV15; CDR3: CATSRDLGVTNEKLFF
J: TRBJ2-5; D: TRBD2; size: -; V: TRBV5-1; CDR3: CASSLMGLAQETQYF
J: TRBJ2-5; D: TRBD2; size: -; V: TRBV5-1; CDR3: CASSLGLAGGTIGETQYF
J: TRBJ1-2; D: -; size: -; V: TRBV27; CDR3: CASRLTVNYGYTF
J: TRBJ1-4; D: -; size: -; V: TRBV5-1; CDR3: CASSLATEATNEKLFF
J: TRBJ2-7; D: -; size: -; V: TRBV7-9; CDR3: CASVRDSSYEQYF
J: TRBJ2-5; D: TRBD1; size: -; V: TRBV2; CDR3: CASKGRTGGEETQYF
J: TRBJ1-2; D: TRBD1; size: -; V: TRBV2; CDR3: CASSEEQGVGYGYTF
J: TRBJ1-6; D: -; size: -; V: TRBV4-1; CDR3: CASSQEGQSSYNSPLHF
J: TRBJ2-3; D: TRBD2; size: -; V: TRBV7-8; CDR3: CASSRAGRGTDTQYF
J: TRBJ1-5; D: -; size: once; V: TRBV15; CDR3: CATSSGENQPQHF
J: TRBJ1-4; D: TRBD1; size: -; V: TRBV6-5; CDR3: CASSYKRTGGTKLFF
J: TRBJ2-5; D: TRBD2; size: -; V: TRBV6-9; CDR3: CASPGAGGWETQYF
J: TRBJ2-2; D: -; size: -; V: TRBV28; CDR3: CASSSFVGELFF